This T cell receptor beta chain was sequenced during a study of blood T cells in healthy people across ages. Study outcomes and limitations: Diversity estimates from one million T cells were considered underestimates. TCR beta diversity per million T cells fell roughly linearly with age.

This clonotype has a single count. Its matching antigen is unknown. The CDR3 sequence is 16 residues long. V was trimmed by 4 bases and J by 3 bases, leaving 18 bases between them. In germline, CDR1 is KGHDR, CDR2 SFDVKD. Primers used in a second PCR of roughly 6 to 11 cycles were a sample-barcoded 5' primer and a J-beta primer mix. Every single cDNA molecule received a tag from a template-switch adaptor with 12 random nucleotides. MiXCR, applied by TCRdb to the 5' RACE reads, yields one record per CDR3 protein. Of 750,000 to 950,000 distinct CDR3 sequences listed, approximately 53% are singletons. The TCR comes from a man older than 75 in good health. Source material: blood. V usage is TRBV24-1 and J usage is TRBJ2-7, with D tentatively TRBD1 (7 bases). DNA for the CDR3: TGTGCCACCAGTGACGCGGGACAGTCTCTACTCTACGAGCAGTACTTC. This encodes CATSDAGQSLLYEQYF.